Shown below are 29 T cell receptor beta chains from a single sample sequenced in a study of shared clonotypes between healthy human individuals. The repertoire was sequenced with immunoSEQ multiplex PCR; TCRdb's copy has only in-frame clones and lacks some. The table shows roughly 2.5 million clones, with more than 80% occurring only once. Material for sequencing was naive CD4+ T cells sorted from blood. Subset described: CD45RA+ positively selected. Receptors originate from a man younger than 30 in good health.

The chain carries TRBV19 and TRBJ1-1; weak D call: TRBD1 (6 bases). The CDR3 sequence is 13 residues long. Trimming left V 7 bases short and J 5 bases short, with 14 bases between. CDR1 LNHDA and CDR2 SQIVND come from the germline V gene (reference sequence). CDR3 nucleotides: TGTGCCAGTACCAGAACGCAGGGGACTGAAGCTTTCTTT. It codes for CASTRTQGTEAFF.

The CDR3 DNA is TGTGCCAGCAGCGTAGCTTCGGGTGGGCGGGGGACCCAGTACTTC. Protein: CASSVASGGRGTQYF. V is TRBV9 and J is TRBJ2-5, with D possibly TRBD2 on 6 matching bases. With 0 bases removed from V and 7 bases from J, the gap between germline ends came to 16 bases. Looked up from germline, CDR1 is SGDLS and CDR2 is YYNGEE. CDR3 length: 15 amino acids. Using reference TRBV9 and TRBJ2-5 for the parts outside the CDR3, the full variable domain is DSGVTQTPKHLITATGQRVTLRCSPRSGDLSVYWYQQSLDQGLQFLIQYYNGEERAKGNILERFSAQQFPDLHSELNLSSLELGDSALYFCASSVASGGRGTQYFGPGTRLLVL.

The rearrangement joins TRBV25-1 to TRBJ2-1; 7 bases agree with TRBD2. J gave up 3 bases and V 6 bases, and 11 bases lay outside the gene matches. Germline V gives CDR1 MGHDK, CDR2 SYGVNS. The length of the CDR3 is 16 residues. CDR3 residues: CASSKDTGTNYNEQFF. The CDR3 DNA reads TGTGCCAGCAGCAAAGACACCGGGACTAACTACAATGAGCAGTTCTTC.

A word on this clone: Other DNA sequences in this sample translate to the same CDR3. The rearrangement joins TRBV10-3 to TRBJ2-2; tentative D call: TRBD1 (6 bases). This CDR3 region has 15 residues. Germline lookup yields CDR1 ENHRY and CDR2 SYGVKD. The V and J ends lost 3 bases and 5 bases respectively, with 13 bases between them. In DNA, the CDR3 is TGTGCCATCAGTGATTTAGCAGGGGAGACCGGGGAGCTGTTTTTT. It specifies CAISDLAGETGELFF.

V and J are TRBV2 and TRBJ2-4, with unresolved D. This CDR3 has 14 residues. Germline V gene lookup returns CDR1 SNHLY and CDR2 FYNNEI. The ends were cut back, 6 bases at V and 2 bases at J, with 11 bases in the middle. The CDR3 region is CASREQTPKNIQYF. The CDR3 nucleotides are TGTGCCAGCAGGGAACAGACTCCCAAAAACATTCAGTACTTC.

This clone has just one count. The chain recombines TRBV14 with TRBJ2-7, with D possibly called TRBD1 or TRBD2 (6 bases each). The CDR3 contains 15 residues. Trimming removed 2 bases from V and 2 bases from J, with 13 bases in between. CDR1 and CDR2 from the germline V gene are SGHDN and FVKESK. The CDR3, as DNA: TGTGCCAGCAGCCAACGAGGGGGGACTCCCTACGAGCAGTACTTC. Protein sequence: CASSQRGGTPYEQYF.

This chain uses TRBV25-1 with TRBJ1-6; 9 nucleotides agree with TRBD1. This CDR3 has 14 amino acids. V shed 7 bases, J shed 6 bases, and the junction held 4 bases outside the gene matches. Germline V gene lookup returns CDR1 MGHDK and CDR2 SYGVNS. Written as DNA, the CDR3 is TGTGCCAGCAATGAGACAGGGGGTAATTCACCCCTCCACTTT. Residues: CASNETGGNSPLHF.

This chain connects TRBV9 to TRBJ1-6, with D possibly being TRBD1 (6 bases). The CDR3 length is 14 residues. CDR1 and CDR2 (germline): SGDLS, YYNGEE. Trimming left V 4 bases short and J 10 bases short, with 15 bases between. In DNA, the CDR3 is TGTGCCAGCAGCACTCGGACAGAACCATCACCCCTCCACTTT. Translating it yields CASSTRTEPSPLHF.

The CDR3: CAWTGGRGAYNEQFF. The CDR3 coding sequence is TGTGCCTGGACAGGGGGGAGGGGAGCCTACAATGAGCAGTTCTTC. This chain joins TRBV30 and TRBJ2-1; possibly TRBD1 or TRBD2 for D (7 bases each). Germline CDR1 reads GTSNPN; CDR2 reads SVGIG (reference sequence). The CDR3 contains 15 residues. The V end lost 4 bases, the J end lost 2 bases, and 15 bases lay between the germline ends.

This clone appeared a few times. This chain links TRBV7-9 with TRBJ1-6; D is undetermined. The V gene lost 4 bases and the J gene lost 6 bases, with 13 bases spanning the gap. Germline-derived CDR1 and CDR2 are SEHNR and FQNEAQ (reference sequence). CDR3 length equals 15 residues. CDR3 nucleotides: TGTGCCAGCAGCTCCCGGACTGCATTTAATTCACCCCTCCACTTT. Its translation is CASSSRTAFNSPLHF.

Here the CDR3 DNA reads TGTGCCATCAGTGGCAGGTCCAATGAGCAGTTCTTC. Protein product: CAISGRSNEQFF. The chain links TRBV10-3 to TRBJ2-1; no clear D. V lost 4 bases and J lost 6, with 7 bases in between. Germline assignment: CDR1 ENHRY and CDR2 SYGVKD. This CDR3 comprises 12 residues.

The count of this clone is one. J is TRBJ2-1 and V is TRBV12-5, with TRBD2 as a possible D gene (6 bases). This CDR3 region has 12 residues. Germline V gene lookup returns CDR1 LGHNT and CDR2 FRNRAP. V gave up 3 bases and J gave up 14 bases, with 14 bases separating them. The CDR3 sequence is CASGFPEGPEFF. CDR3 DNA: TGTGCTAGTGGTTTCCCGGAGGGCCCTGAGTTCTTC.

J is TRBJ2-5 and V is TRBV27, with D perhaps matching TRBD2 (5 bases). V shed 7 bases and J shed 1 base, with 22 bases lying between them. Germline lookup yields CDR1 MNHEY and CDR2 SMNVEV (reference sequence). CDR3 size: 17 residues. CDR3 sequence reads: CASNPLGNGEVQETQYF. The CDR3 coding sequence is TGTGCCAGCAACCCCCTGGGAAACGGGGAAGTCCAAGAGACCCAGTACTTC.

The chain carries TRBV7-2 and TRBJ2-5, with D perhaps TRBD2 (6 bases). This CDR3 region has 13 residues. With 1 base removed from V and 7 bases from J, the gap between germline ends came to 10 bases. Germline CDR1 and CDR2: SGHTA and FQGNSA. CDR3 in amino acids: CASSLGLEVTQYF. In DNA form, the CDR3 reads TGTGCCAGCAGCTTAGGACTAGAGGTGACCCAGTACTTC.

The J gene is TRBJ2-5, the V gene TRBV11-2; TRBD1 agrees at 9 bases. With 5 bases clipped from V and 5 bases from J, the junction kept 9 bases outside the gene matches. From germline, CDR1 is SGHAT and CDR2 FQNNGV. The CDR3 loop spans 15 amino acids. The CDR3 protein is CASSPGTGFYETQYF. The DNA of the CDR3 is TGTGCCAGCAGCCCGGGGACAGGGTTTTACGAGACCCAGTACTTC.

This sequence joins TRBV21-1 and TRBJ2-5. TRBV21-1 counts as a pseudogene. CDR3 length: 14 residues. Here the CDR3 DNA reads TGTGCCAGCAGAGGCAGGGAGTTCCAAGGGGCCCAGTACTTC. It encodes CASRGREFQGAQYF.

The genes are TRBV7-6 and TRBJ2-1, with 8 bases lining up with TRBD1. CDR3 length: 15 amino acids. Per germline, CDR1 SGHVS and CDR2 FNYEAQ. Unmatched junction bases numbered 10, after V lost 5 bases and J lost 7 bases. The CDR3 region is CASSENGQGFNEQFF. DNA for the CDR3: TGTGCCAGCAGCGAGAATGGACAGGGTTTTAATGAGCAGTTCTTC.

A remark on this clone: The germline gene is not matched at one end of the junction; a read error may be the cause. This chain links TRBV5-1 with TRBJ2-1; D is ambiguous. The V gene's germline CDR1 is SGHRS and CDR2 YFSETQ. This CDR3 spans 15 amino acids. The CDR3 sequence: CASSLSFGFLSEVIF. The CDR3, as DNA: TGCGCCAGCAGCCTTTCATTTGGGTTTCTTTCGGAAGTGATCTTC.

This rearrangement joins TRBV11-2 to TRBJ2-5; the D is unclear. V dropped 2 bases and J dropped 1 base, with 8 bases sitting between them. This CDR3 has 14 amino acids. CDR1 and CDR2 (germline): SGHAT, FQNNGV. This CDR3 reads CASSLMGLQETQYF. Written as DNA, the CDR3 is TGTGCCAGCAGCTTAATGGGTCTCCAAGAGACCCAGTACTTC.

This clone was seen once. J is TRBJ1-5 and V is TRBV6-5, with D uncertain. CDR1 is MNHEY, CDR2 SVGAGI, per germline. This CDR3 has 14 amino acids. Trimming removed 2 bases from V and 2 bases from J, with 7 bases in between. The CDR3 nucleotides are TGTGCCAGCAGTTACGGGAAGGGCAATCAGCCCCAGCATTTT. It translates to CASSYGKGNQPQHF.

The chain employs TRBV4-3 and TRBJ2-2, with D perhaps matching TRBD1 or TRBD2 (5 bases each). Trimming removed 1 base from V and 8 bases from J, with 11 bases in between. Germline assignment: CDR1 LGHNA and CDR2 YSLEER. The CDR3 loop spans 14 amino acids. The CDR3 nucleotides are TGCGCCAGCAGCCAAGGGGGGACCCAGGGGGAGCTGTTTTTT. Translating gives CASSQGGTQGELFF.

The chain joins TRBV7-2 to TRBJ1-1, with unresolved D. Germline CDR1 SGHTA, CDR2 FQGNSA. V lost 0 bases, J lost 0 bases, and 8 bases lay in between. The CDR3 runs 15 residues. DNA for the CDR3: TGTGCCAGCAGCTTAGCTAGAAGCCTGAACACTGAAGCTTTCTTT. Its translation: CASSLARSLNTEAFF.

The chain combines TRBV28 with TRBJ1-5; D remains ambiguous. The CDR3 sequence is 16 residues long. Germline values: CDR1 MDHEN, CDR2 SYDVKM. The ends were cut back, 3 bases at V and 0 bases at J, with 12 bases in the middle. The CDR3 DNA reads TGTGCCAGCAGTTTGGCGGTCCGGGGTAGCAATCAGCCCCAGCATTTT. Amino acids: CASSLAVRGSNQPQHF.

This chain links TRBV7-2 with TRBJ2-5, with D possibly TRBD2 on 5 matching bases. This CDR3 is built from 12 residues. The V and J ends lost 8 bases and 4 bases respectively, with 11 bases between them. Germline V gene lookup returns CDR1 SGHTA and CDR2 FQGNSA. The CDR3 nucleotides are TGTGCCAGCGGATCGGGAATAGAGACCCAGTACTTC. Its translation: CASGSGIETQYF.

This clone was counted between two and nine times. The DNA for the CDR3 is TGTGCCAGCGGACAGGCGATTCGCAATTCACCCCTCCACTTT. Translation gives CASGQAIRNSPLHF. The chain couples TRBV6-6 to TRBJ1-6; 7 bases map to TRBD1. CDR1 MNHNY and CDR2 SVGAGI come from the germline V gene (reference sequence). The CDR3 covers 14 residues. V shed 8 bases, J shed 7 bases, and the junction held 8 bases outside the gene matches.

V usage is TRBV15 and J usage is TRBJ2-1; 10 bases agree with TRBD2. V lost 0 bases to trimming and J lost 9 bases; unmatched junction nucleotides: 8. Germline lookup yields CDR1 LNHNV and CDR2 YYDKDF (reference sequence). CDR3 size: 16 residues. CDR3 in amino acids: CATSREKGLATIEQFF. The DNA of the CDR3 is TGTGCCACCAGCAGAGAGAAGGGACTAGCGACAATTGAGCAGTTCTTC.

The chain links TRBV7-9 to TRBJ1-5; 10 bases match TRBD1. Germline V gene lookup returns CDR1 SEHNR and CDR2 FQNEAQ (reference sequence). This CDR3 has 14 residues. V gave up 5 bases and J gave up 7 bases; unmatched junction bases: 5. The CDR3 region is CASSQGQGGQPQHF. CDR3 sequence (DNA): TGTGCCAGCAGCCAAGGACAGGGGGGCCAGCCCCAGCATTTT.

V usage is TRBV6-1 and J usage is TRBJ1-5; unclear D gene. The CDR3 runs to 14 residues. Germline V lookup: CDR1 MNHNS, CDR2 SASEGT. Trimming removed 0 bases from V and 4 bases from J, with 7 bases in between. CDR3 DNA sequence: TGTGCCAGCAGTGAAGCGGTACGGAATCAGCCCCAGCATTTT. Residues: CASSEAVRNQPQHF.

V gene TRBV11-2 combines with J gene TRBJ2-7; no clear D gene. From germline, CDR1 is SGHAT and CDR2 FQNNGV. Between the trimmed V and J ends, which lost 6 bases and 3 bases, there was a span of 9 bases. CDR3 size: 12 residues. DNA of the CDR3: TGTGCCAGCAGTAAGGGCTACTACGAGCAGTACTTC. Residues: CASSKGYYEQYF.